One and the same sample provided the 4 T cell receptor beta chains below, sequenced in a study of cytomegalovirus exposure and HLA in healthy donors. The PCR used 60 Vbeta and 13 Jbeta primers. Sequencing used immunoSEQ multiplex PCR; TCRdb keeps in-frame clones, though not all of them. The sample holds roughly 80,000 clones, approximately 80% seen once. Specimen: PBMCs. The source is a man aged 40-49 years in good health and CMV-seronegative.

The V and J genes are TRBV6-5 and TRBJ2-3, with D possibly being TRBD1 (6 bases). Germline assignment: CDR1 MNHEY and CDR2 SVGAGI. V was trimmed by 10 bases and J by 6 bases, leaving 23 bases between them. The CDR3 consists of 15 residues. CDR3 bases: TGTGCCACCGCAGGGCCTGGGGGCCGTAGGGATACGCAGTATTTT. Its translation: CATAGPGGRRDTQYF.

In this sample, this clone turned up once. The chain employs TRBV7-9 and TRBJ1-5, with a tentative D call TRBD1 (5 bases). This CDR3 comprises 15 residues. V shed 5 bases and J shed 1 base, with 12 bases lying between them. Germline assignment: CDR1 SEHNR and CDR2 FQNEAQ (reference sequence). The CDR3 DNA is TGTGCCAGCAGCCTCACAGGACCGAGCAATCAGCCCCAGCATTTT. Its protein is CASSLTGPSNQPQHF. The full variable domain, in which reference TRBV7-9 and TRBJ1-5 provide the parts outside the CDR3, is DTGVSQNPRHKITKRGQNVTFRCDPISEHNRLYWYRQTLGQGPEFLTYFQNEAQLEKSRLLSDRFSAERPKGSFSTLEIQRTEQGDSAMYLCASSLTGPSNQPQHFGDGTRLSIL.

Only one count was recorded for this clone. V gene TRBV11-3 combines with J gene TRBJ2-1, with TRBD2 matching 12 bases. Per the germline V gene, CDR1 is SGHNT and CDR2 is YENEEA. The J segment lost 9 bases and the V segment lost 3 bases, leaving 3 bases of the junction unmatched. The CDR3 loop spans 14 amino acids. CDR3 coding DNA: TGTGCCAGCAGCTTTACTAGCGGGGGGTTTGAGCAGTTCTTC. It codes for CASSFTSGGFEQFF.

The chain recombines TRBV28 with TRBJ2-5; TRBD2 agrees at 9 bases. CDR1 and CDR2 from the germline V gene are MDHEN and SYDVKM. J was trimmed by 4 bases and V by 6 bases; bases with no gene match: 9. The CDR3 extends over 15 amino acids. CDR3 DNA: TGTGCCAGCAGCCTTGCAGGCGGGGGGGCAGAGACCCAGTACTTC. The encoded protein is CASSLAGGGAETQYF. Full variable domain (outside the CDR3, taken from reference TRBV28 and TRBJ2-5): DVKVTQSSRYLVKRTGEKVFLECVQDMDHENMFWYRQDPGLGLRLIYFSYDVKMKEKGDIPEGYSVSREKKERFSLILESASTNQTSMYLCASSLAGGGAETQYFGPGTRLLVL.